This T cell receptor beta chain was retrieved from a study of CD8 T cells in ankylosing spondylitis. Study-wide results and limits: A motif in TCR beta, a set of eight highly homologous variants, appeared characteristic of ankylosing spondylitis blood. Disease-linked clones bore a CD8+ phenotype, appearing relatively rarely in peripheral blood. Clones linked to disease were reported to show significant enrichment in matched ankylosing spondylitis synovial fluid.

The authors made TCR beta libraries by quantitative 5'-RACE with molecular barcodes. Each CDR3 protein is one row after TCRdb ran MiXCR on the 5' RACE reads. This table holds about 440,000 distinct CDR3 sequences, roughly 15% found once. This clonotype was observed many times. Its antigen is unknown. V gave up 6 bases and J gave up 8 bases, with 14 bases separating them. This CDR3 has 13 residues. The clonotype originates from a male donor with ankylosing spondylitis. The chain has TRBV12-3 or TRBV12-4 and TRBJ2-4; no reliable D call. The sequenced sample was blood, either unsorted or a sorted T cell fraction (not recorded which). This CDR3 reads CASSPPAWHIQYF. The CDR3 DNA reads as TGTGCCAGCAGCCCTCCCGCCTGGCACATTCAGTACTTC.